This T cell receptor beta chain was profiled in a study of cytomegalovirus exposure and HLA in healthy donors. This clone was seen a few times. Other nucleotide sequences in the sample specify the same CDR3. Primers included in the PCR were 60 Vbeta and 13 Jbeta primers. Libraries were prepared by immunoSEQ multiplex PCR; TCRdb keeps only in-frame clonotypes and omits some of them. This sample has some 97,000 clones, with roughly four fifths found just once. The sequenced material came from PBMCs. This TCR was sampled from a male donor in good health and CMV-seropositive.

CDR3 in DNA: TGCAGCGTTGAATTCAGGGCTCAAGAGACCCAGTACTTC. This codes for CSVEFRAQETQYF. The chain has TRBV29-1 and TRBJ2-5; D may be TRBD1 (5 bases). Per germline, CDR1 SQVTM and CDR2 ANQGSEA. The CDR3 loop spans 13 amino acids. Trimming took off 2 bases at V and 2 bases at J, with 9 bases between the two ends.